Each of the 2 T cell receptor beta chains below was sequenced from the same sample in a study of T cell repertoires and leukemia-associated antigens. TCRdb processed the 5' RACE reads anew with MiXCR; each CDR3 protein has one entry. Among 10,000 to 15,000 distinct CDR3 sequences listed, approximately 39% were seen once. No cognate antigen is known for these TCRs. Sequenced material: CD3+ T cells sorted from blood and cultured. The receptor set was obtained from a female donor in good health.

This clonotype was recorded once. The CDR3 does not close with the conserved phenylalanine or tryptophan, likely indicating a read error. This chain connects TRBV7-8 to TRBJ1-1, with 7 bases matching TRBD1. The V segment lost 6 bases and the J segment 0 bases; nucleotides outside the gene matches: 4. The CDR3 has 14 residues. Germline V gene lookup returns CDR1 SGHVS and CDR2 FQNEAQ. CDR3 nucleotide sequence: TGTGCCAGCAGACCGACAGGGATGAACACTGAAGCTTTCCTT. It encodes CASRPTGMNTEAFL.

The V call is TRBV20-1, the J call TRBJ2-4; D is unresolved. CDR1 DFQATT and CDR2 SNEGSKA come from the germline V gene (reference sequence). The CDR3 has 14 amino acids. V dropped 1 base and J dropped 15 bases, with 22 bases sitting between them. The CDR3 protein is CSARAPDGQNVLYF. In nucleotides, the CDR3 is TGCAGTGCTAGAGCCCCTGACGGGCAAAACGTTCTGTACTTC.